The 30 T cell receptor beta chains listed next were all sequenced from one sample in a study of beta chain features in type 1 diabetes. These receptors have no known antigen. Every bit of the isolated RNA underwent reverse transcription, so sequencing read expressed TCRB transcripts. Only in-frame clones appear in the TCRdb table, and some are missing; sequencing was by immunoSEQ multiplex PCR. The table lists 600,000 or so clones, around 15% of them singletons. Whole-study results and caveats: In all four CD4+ subsets, TCRB CDR3 length was significantly, moderately reduced in type 1 diabetes.

The sequencing sample was made of naive CD4+ T cells from blood. Source of these receptors: a man aged 18 to 30 with type 1 diabetes.

J is TRBJ1-2 and V is TRBV28; no reliable D call. This CDR3 has 13 amino acids. Per germline, CDR1 MDHEN and CDR2 SYDVKM. Trimming pared 3 bases from V and 12 bases from J, leaving 17 bases between. The CDR3 DNA is TGTGCCAGCAGTTTTGAAACGGTTCTTGGTGACACCTTC. This encodes CASSFETVLGDTF.

The chain couples TRBV30 to TRBJ1-2, with 8 bases identical to TRBD1. CDR1 is GTSNPN, CDR2 SVGIG, per germline (reference sequence). This CDR3 has 12 amino acids. The CDR3 DNA is TGTATCCTGGACAGGGCAGGGTATGGCTACACCTTC. It is translated as CILDRAGYGYTF.

This chain uses TRBV5-4 with TRBJ2-2; 8 bases line up with TRBD1. CDR3 size: 17 residues. The germline V gene has CDR1 SGHNT and CDR2 YYREEE (reference sequence). V was pared by 4 bases and J by 7 bases, with 15 bases of the junction left unmatched. The DNA for the CDR3 is TGTGCCAGCAGCCCTTCCCCCGGACAGGGTGTAATCGGGGAGCTGTTTTTT. Its translation: CASSPSPGQGVIGELFF.

The chain uses TRBV13 and TRBJ1-4; perhaps TRBD1 as D (6 bases). V was trimmed by 4 bases and J by 7 bases, leaving 16 bases between them. Germline V gene sequence: CDR1 PRHDT, CDR2 FYEKMQ (reference sequence). This CDR3 spans 15 amino acids. The CDR3 sequence: CASSSRTVGAEKLFF. CDR3 nucleotides: TGTGCCAGCAGCTCTCGGACAGTTGGTGCTGAAAAACTGTTTTTT.

This clone was picked up a small number of times. The chain couples TRBV5-1 to TRBJ1-1; D unresolved. Trimming removed 1 base from V and 5 bases from J, with 9 bases in between. Germline CDR1 and CDR2: SGHRS and YFSETQ. This CDR3 has 13 amino acids. CDR3 coding DNA: TGCGCCAGCAGCTTGATTGGGTTGACTGAAGCTTTCTTT. Amino acids: CASSLIGLTEAFF. Using reference TRBV5-1 and TRBJ1-1 for the parts outside the CDR3, the full variable domain is KAGVTQTPRYLIKTRGQQVTLSCSPISGHRSVSWYQQTPGQGLQFLFEYFSETQRNKGNFPGRFSGRQFSNSRSEMNVSTLELGDSALYLCASSLIGLTEAFFGQGTRLTVV.

V gene TRBV5-6 combines with J gene TRBJ1-1; D perhaps matches TRBD1 (5 bases). V lost 4 bases to trimming and J lost 3 bases, with 13 bases between them. Germline-derived CDR1 and CDR2 are SGHDT and YYEEEE. CDR3 size: 14 residues. The CDR3 bases are TGTGCCAGCAGCCGGCCGGGGACCTACACTGAAGCTTTCTTT. It translates to CASSRPGTYTEAFF. The complete variable domain, with remaining parts taken from reference TRBV5-6 and TRBJ1-1, reads DAGVTQSPTHLIKTRGQQVTLRCSPKSGHDTVSWYQQALGQGPQFIFQYYEEEERQRGNFPDRFSGHQFPNYSSELNVNALLLGDSALYLCASSRPGTYTEAFFGQGTRLTVV.

J is TRBJ2-7 and V is TRBV23-1, with 14 bases aligning to TRBD2. TRBV23-1 is classed as an ORF, of uncertain function. The CDR3 loop spans 17 amino acids. V was pared by 5 bases and J by 7 bases, with 13 bases of the junction left unmatched. The CDR3 protein is CASSRLRLAGGPREQYF. CDR3 in DNA: TGCGCCAGCAGTAGACTAAGACTAGCGGGAGGGCCTCGGGAGCAGTACTTC.

This clone was detected only a few times. This rearrangement joins TRBV6-4 to TRBJ2-5; D ambiguous. This CDR3 region has 13 residues. Looked up from germline, CDR1 is MRHNA and CDR2 is SNTAGT. V was shortened by 4 bases and J by 3 bases, with 9 bases between the two germline ends. CDR3 sequence: CASSVRPKETQYF. The CDR3 DNA is TGTGCCAGCAGTGTAAGACCTAAAGAGACCCAGTACTTC.

V and J are TRBV7-3 and TRBJ2-7; perhaps TRBD1 as D (5 bases). The CDR3 has 15 residues. CDR1 is SGHTA and CDR2 is FQGTGA in the germline V gene. V shed 2 bases and J shed 2 bases, with 13 bases lying between them. This CDR3 reads CASSLGSGLTYEQYF. DNA of the CDR3: TGTGCCAGCAGCTTAGGGTCAGGGTTAACCTACGAGCAGTACTTC.

This clone was recorded a few times. The genes are TRBV27 and TRBJ1-4, with 7 bases lining up with TRBD1. Unmatched junction bases numbered 10, after V lost 2 bases and J lost 7 bases. Germline assignment: CDR1 MNHEY and CDR2 SMNVEV (reference sequence). The length of the CDR3 is 16 residues. The CDR3 region has the DNA TGTGCCAGCAGTTTAACTCTGACAGGGCTTCGTGAAAAACTGTTTTTT. Translation gives CASSLTLTGLREKLFF.

CDR3 sequence reads: CASSSRRIKETQYF. The CDR3 region has the DNA TGTGCCAGCAGCTCTAGGCGTATTAAGGAGACCCAGTACTTC. The gene calls are TRBV5-6 and TRBJ2-5, with D uncertain. Trimming left V 3 bases short and J 5 bases short, with 14 bases between. Germline CDR1 reads SGHDT; CDR2 reads YYEEEE. The CDR3 spans 14 residues.

In this sample, this clone turned up a few times. The V gene is TRBV28, the J gene TRBJ2-1, with D perhaps TRBD1 (7 bases). This CDR3 has 16 amino acids. CDR1 is MDHEN and CDR2 is SYDVKM in the germline V gene. Trimming shortened V by 5 bases and J by 4 bases, and 18 bases separated the two germline ends. In DNA, the CDR3 is TGTGCCAGCAGTACCCCCCAGGGGGGAAAGTACAATGAGCAGTTCTTC. Translating it yields CASSTPQGGKYNEQFF. The full variable domain, with the rest looked up from reference TRBV28 and TRBJ2-1, is DVKVTQSSRYLVKRTGEKVFLECVQDMDHENMFWYRQDPGLGLRLIYFSYDVKMKEKGDIPEGYSVSREKKERFSLILESASTNQTSMYLCASSTPQGGKYNEQFFGPGTRLTVL.

This clone was detected a few times. The rearrangement joins TRBV29-1 to TRBJ1-1; TRBD1 might be the D (5 bases). Germline assignment: CDR1 SQVTM and CDR2 ANQGSEA. This CDR3 has 14 residues. The V and J ends lost 4 bases and 5 bases respectively, with 17 bases between them. Here the CDR3 reads CSVVPGGEQTEAFF. The CDR3 nucleotides are TGCAGCGTTGTACCTGGGGGGGAGCAGACTGAAGCTTTCTTT.

This clone has a handful of counts. V gene TRBV30 combines with J gene TRBJ2-7; 7 bases map to TRBD2. After removal of 0 bases from V and 1 base from J, the junction contained 3 bases not matched to a gene. From germline, CDR1 is GTSNPN and CDR2 SVGIG (reference sequence). The CDR3 is 14 amino acids. The CDR3 DNA follows: TGTGCCTGGAGTGTAGTGGGGGGGTCCTACGAGCAGTACTTC. Translation gives CAWSVVGGSYEQYF.

The table lists this clone with a few counts. The CDR3 DNA follows: TGTGCCAGCACCCAGGGGGGAGCCTATGGCTACACCTTC. It encodes CASTQGGAYGYTF. The chain combines TRBV2 with TRBJ1-2, with 7 bases matching TRBD1. CDR1 and CDR2 from the germline V gene are SNHLY and FYNNEI. The CDR3 has 13 amino acids. The trim removed 7 bases at V and 4 bases at J, leaving 6 bases unmatched.

A few counts support this clone. The gene calls are TRBV7-6 and TRBJ2-1; no definite D call. Between the trimmed V and J ends, which lost 4 bases and 0 bases, there was a span of 10 bases. The germline V gene encodes CDR1 SGHVS and CDR2 FNYEAQ. The length of the CDR3 is 15 residues. The CDR3 nucleotides read TGTGCCAGCAGCTCTCACTACAGCTCCTACAATGAGCAGTTCTTC. It is translated as CASSSHYSSYNEQFF. Full variable domain (rest looked up from reference TRBV7-6 and TRBJ2-1): GAGVSQSPRYKVTKRGQDVALRCDPISGHVSLYWYRQALGQGPEFLTYFNYEAQQDKSGLPNDRFSAERPEGSISTLTIQRTEQRDSAMYRCASSSHYSSYNEQFFGPGTRLTVL.

As to this clone: The same CDR3 also results from other DNA sequences found in this sample. The J gene is TRBJ2-6, the V gene TRBV9; D gene unclear. The germline gives CDR1 SGDLS, CDR2 YYNGEE. The V end was cut by 2 bases, the J end by 0 bases, with 3 bases between. The CDR3 spans 14 residues. The CDR3 sequence: CASSVYSGANVLTF. DNA of the CDR3: TGTGCCAGCAGCGTCTACTCTGGGGCCAACGTCCTGACTTTC.

The chain employs TRBV5-4 and TRBJ2-7; the match to TRBD1 covers 8 bases. Losses at the gene ends were 4 bases for V and 5 bases for J; bases not matched to a gene: 2. Germline V lookup: CDR1 SGHNT, CDR2 YYREEE (reference sequence). This CDR3 is built from 12 residues. The CDR3 is CASSGTGNEQYF. CDR3 bases: TGTGCCAGCAGCGGGACAGGCAACGAGCAGTACTTC.

The CDR3 reads CASSPGSGSNYGYTF. In DNA, the CDR3 is TGTGCCAGCAGCCCGGGAAGCGGATCTAACTATGGCTACACCTTC. The chain couples TRBV7-3 to TRBJ1-2; D is undetermined. Trimming pared 5 bases from V and 0 bases from J, leaving 13 bases between. Germline V lookup: CDR1 SGHTA, CDR2 FQGTGA. This CDR3 has 15 residues.

The sample holds a few counts of this clone. This specimen includes other DNA sequences encoding the same CDR3. This chain uses TRBV5-1 with TRBJ2-1; D call uncertain. The CDR3 has 14 residues. Trimming pared 7 bases from V and 0 bases from J, leaving 11 bases between. The germline gives CDR1 SGHRS, CDR2 YFSETQ. The CDR3 DNA sequence: TGCGCCAGCTCGCTGGATGGCTCCTACAATGAGCAGTTCTTC. It encodes CASSLDGSYNEQFF.

V usage is TRBV19 and J usage is TRBJ2-1; D gene uncertain. The germline V gene has CDR1 LNHDA and CDR2 SQIVND (reference sequence). The CDR3 has 15 residues. The V end lost 3 bases, the J end lost 2 bases, and 11 bases lay between the germline ends. DNA of the CDR3: TGTGCCAGTAGTATCCAGATGACGACCTACAATGAGCAGTTCTTC. Amino acid sequence: CASSIQMTTYNEQFF.

This clone was picked up a small number of times. The V call is TRBV30, the J call TRBJ2-5, with D perhaps TRBD1 (6 bases). Germline assignment: CDR1 GTSNPN and CDR2 SVGIG (reference sequence). Trimming took 0 bases from V and 3 from J, leaving 8 bases between them. The CDR3 has 13 amino acids. The CDR3 DNA sequence: TGTGCCTGGAGTGTAGGGGGTGAAGAGACCCAGTACTTC. Its protein product is CAWSVGGEETQYF.

This clone was seen a few times. The chain couples TRBV30 to TRBJ2-1, with D tentatively TRBD1 or TRBD2 (5 bases each). The CDR3 runs to 13 residues. V lost 2 bases, J lost 13 bases, and 18 bases lay in between. Germline loops: CDR1 GTSNPN, CDR2 SVGIG (reference sequence). The CDR3 DNA is TGTGCCTGGAGTCCTGTCGGGACCTCAGCACAGTTCTTC. Translated, it gives CAWSPVGTSAQFF.

The V and J genes are TRBV30 and TRBJ2-7; tentative D call: TRBD1 (6 bases). Germline V lookup: CDR1 GTSNPN, CDR2 SVGIG (reference sequence). This CDR3 is 17 amino acids long. The V end was cut by 4 bases, the J end by 2 bases, with 24 bases between. CDR3 bases: TGTGCCTGGACCTCAGGGCAGGGGCCGAGGTCAGCCTACGAGCAGTACTTC. It encodes CAWTSGQGPRSAYEQYF.

Written as DNA, the CDR3 is TGTGCCAGCAGCTTACTGGGGGGCACTGGCGTCTCCTACAATGAGCAGTTCTTC. As protein: CASSLLGGTGVSYNEQFF. The chain recombines TRBV7-3 with TRBJ2-1, with D perhaps given as TRBD1 or TRBD2 (6 bases each). The germline V and J ends were trimmed by 2 bases and 0 bases, with 17 bases remaining between them. Germline loops: CDR1 SGHTA, CDR2 FQGTGA. The CDR3 runs to 18 residues.

This clone occurred a few times. This rearrangement joins TRBV30 to TRBJ2-1; 9 nucleotides match TRBD1. Germline loops: CDR1 GTSNPN, CDR2 SVGIG (reference sequence). The CDR3 consists of 14 residues. Germline trimming cut 5 bases from V and 4 bases from J; bases unmatched to any gene: 6. The CDR3 nucleotides read TGTGCCTGGGAAACAGGGGGCCCTTACAATGAGCAGTTCTTC. Translation: CAWETGGPYNEQFF.

This clone was counted between two and nine times. This chain links TRBV6-6 with TRBJ2-7, with TRBD2 identical over 9 bases. There are 14 residues in the CDR3. J gave up 6 bases and V 2 bases, and 5 bases lay outside the gene matches. Germline assignment: CDR1 MNHNY and CDR2 SVGAGI (reference sequence). In nucleotides, the CDR3 is TGTGCCAGCAGTTACGGCGGGAGGGTCGCCGAGCAGTACTTC. Translating gives CASSYGGRVAEQYF.

V and J are TRBV28 and TRBJ2-7, with TRBD1 as a possible D gene (7 bases). Trimming removed 4 bases at V and 3 bases at J, with 19 bases between. CDR3 size: 16 residues. In germline, CDR1 is MDHEN, CDR2 SYDVKM. CDR3 DNA sequence: TGTGCCAGCAGTTACGCAGGGTCAGGGGGGCGCTACGAGCAGTACTTC. Amino acid sequence: CASSYAGSGGRYEQYF.

There are a few counts of this clone. The CDR3 DNA is TGTGCCTGGAGTCGGGGCCCCCCCCGGAATGAGCAGTTCTTC. This translates into CAWSRGPPRNEQFF. The chain uses TRBV30 and TRBJ2-1; D is possibly TRBD1 or TRBD2 (5 bases each). Trimming shortened V by 2 bases and J by 7 bases, and 15 bases separated the two germline ends. Germline assignment: CDR1 GTSNPN and CDR2 SVGIG (reference sequence). The CDR3 is 14 residues long.

In nucleotides, the CDR3 is TGTGCCAGCAGCCAAGGGCATGACAGGAACACTGAAGCTTTCTTT. Translation: CASSQGHDRNTEAFF. The chain combines TRBV4-2 with TRBJ1-1; a weak D match, TRBD1 (5 bases). Germline V gene lookup returns CDR1 LGHNA and CDR2 YNFKEQ. The CDR3 has 15 residues. Trimming left V 1 base short and J 1 base short, with 10 bases between.